The 4 T cell receptor beta chains below all came from one sample that was sequenced in a study of shared clonotypes between healthy human individuals. Profiled with immunoSEQ multiplex PCR; TCRdb holds only in-frame clones, not every one. The sample contains some 470,000 clones, 70% to 80% of which appear only once. The sample was PBMCs. Every receptor here comes from a woman in her thirties or forties in good health. Some clones in this sample may be carry-over from other donors' samples.

The genes are TRBV7-2 and TRBJ2-3, with 11 positions matching TRBD2. Germline assignment: CDR1 SGHTA and CDR2 FQGNSA. The CDR3 contains 15 residues. The V segment lost 5 bases and the J segment 3 bases; nucleotides outside the gene matches: 4. This CDR3 reads CASSAVAGGTDTQYF. For the CDR3, the DNA is TGTGCCAGCAGCGCAGTAGCGGGAGGGACAGATACGCAGTATTTT. Full variable domain (rest looked up from reference TRBV7-2 and TRBJ2-3): GAGVSQSPSNKVTEKGKDVELRCDPISGHTALYWYRQSLGQGLEFLIYFQGNSAPDKSGLPSDRFSAERTGGSVSTLTIQRTQQEDSAVYLCASSAVAGGTDTQYFGPGTRLTVL.

Regarding this clone: The junction differs from germline at one of its ends, possibly a read error. The chain has TRBV7-7 and TRBJ2-7; 8 bases map to TRBD2. The germline gives CDR1 SSHAT, CDR2 FNYEAQ (reference sequence). This CDR3 has 14 amino acids. The CDR3 region has the DNA TGTGCTAGCAGCCTCAGCGGGAGCTCCAACGAGCAGTACTTC. Translation gives CASSLSGSSNEQYF.

The rearrangement joins TRBV7-6 to TRBJ1-4, with 9 bases fitting TRBD1. The J segment lost 8 bases and the V segment lost 1 base, leaving 8 bases of the junction unmatched. Germline V gives CDR1 SGHVS, CDR2 FNYEAQ. This CDR3 is 16 amino acids long. CDR3 sequence reads: CASSLVPQGAGEKLFF. DNA for the CDR3: TGTGCCAGCAGCTTAGTCCCACAGGGGGCGGGAGAAAAACTGTTTTTT. The full variable domain, its missing parts supplied by reference TRBV7-6 and TRBJ1-4, is GAGVSQSPRYKVTKRGQDVALRCDPISGHVSLYWYRQALGQGPEFLTYFNYEAQQDKSGLPNDRFSAERPEGSISTLTIQRTEQRDSAMYRCASSLVPQGAGEKLFFGSGTQLSVL.

The J gene is TRBJ1-5, the V gene TRBV19; D call uncertain. The germline V gene encodes CDR1 LNHDA and CDR2 SQIVND (reference sequence). The CDR3 loop spans 15 amino acids. V was shortened by 0 bases and J by 3 bases, with 9 bases between the two germline ends. DNA for the CDR3: TGTGCCAGTAGTATAGATCGGGCAGACAATCAGCCCCAGCATTTT. This sequence encodes CASSIDRADNQPQHF. The full variable domain, in which reference TRBV19 and TRBJ1-5 provide the parts outside the CDR3, is DGGITQSPKYLFRKEGQNVTLSCEQNLNHDAMYWYRQDPGQGLRLIYYSQIVNDFQKGDIAEGYSVSREKKESFPLTVTSAQKNPTAFYLCASSIDRADNQPQHFGDGTRLSIL.